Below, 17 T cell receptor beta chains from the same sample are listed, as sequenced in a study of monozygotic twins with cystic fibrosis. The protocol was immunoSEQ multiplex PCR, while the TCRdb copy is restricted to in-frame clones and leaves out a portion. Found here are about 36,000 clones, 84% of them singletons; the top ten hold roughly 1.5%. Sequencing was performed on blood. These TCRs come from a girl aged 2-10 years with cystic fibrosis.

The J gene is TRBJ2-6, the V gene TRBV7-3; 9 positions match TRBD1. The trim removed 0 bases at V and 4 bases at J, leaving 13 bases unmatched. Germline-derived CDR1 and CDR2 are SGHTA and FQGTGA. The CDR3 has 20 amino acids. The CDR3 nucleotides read TGTGCCAGCAGCTTAACTTCTTGGGACAGGGCGGTACGGGGGGCCAACGTCCTGACTTTC. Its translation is CASSLTSWDRAVRGANVLTF.

CDR3 sequence reads: CASSQVSRGPGAFF. DNA of the CDR3: TGCGCCAGCAGCCAAGTATCCAGGGGGCCTGGGGCTTTCTTT. The chain links TRBV4-3 to TRBJ1-1, with 8 bases aligning to TRBD1. Germline V CDR1 and CDR2: LGHNA, YSLEER. J gave up 11 bases and V 1 base, and 9 bases lay outside the gene matches. CDR3 length: 14 residues.

The CDR3, as DNA: TGTGCCAGCAGTGGCCTCAGACAGGGGGAATTAGCGACCTTC. This sequence encodes CASSGLRQGELATF. The rearrangement uses TRBV6-1 and TRBJ1-2, with 9 nucleotides matching TRBD1. The CDR3 totals 14 residues. The trim removed 4 bases at V and 14 bases at J, leaving 14 bases unmatched. Germline CDR1 reads MNHNS; CDR2 reads SASEGT.

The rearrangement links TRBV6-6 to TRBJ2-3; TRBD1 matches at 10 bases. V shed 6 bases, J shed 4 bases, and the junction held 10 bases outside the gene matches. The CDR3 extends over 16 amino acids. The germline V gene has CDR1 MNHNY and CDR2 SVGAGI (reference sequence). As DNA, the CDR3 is TGTGCCAGCAGAAGCCAGGACAGGGGGTTCGCAGATACGCAGTATTTT. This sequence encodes CASRSQDRGFADTQYF.

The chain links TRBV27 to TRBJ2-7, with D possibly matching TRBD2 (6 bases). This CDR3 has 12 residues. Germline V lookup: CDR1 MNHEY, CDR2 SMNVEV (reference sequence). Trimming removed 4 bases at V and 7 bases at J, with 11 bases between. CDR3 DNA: TGTGCCAGCAGTTCCCCCCGGGGGGAGCAGTACTTC. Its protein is CASSSPRGEQYF.

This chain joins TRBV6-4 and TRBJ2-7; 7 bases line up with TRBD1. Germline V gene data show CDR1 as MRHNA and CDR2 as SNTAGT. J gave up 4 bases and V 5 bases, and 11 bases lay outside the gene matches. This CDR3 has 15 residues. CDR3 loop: CASSSRQGPIYEQYF. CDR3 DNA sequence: TGTGCCAGCAGTTCACGACAGGGCCCAATTTACGAGCAGTACTTC.

The CDR3 is CASSRGEGGPGQPQHF. The CDR3 DNA follows: TGTGCCAGCAGCCGGGGGGAGGGCGGGCCAGGACAGCCCCAGCATTTT. The rearrangement links TRBV27 to TRBJ1-5; the D gene is possibly TRBD1 (5 bases). The CDR3 totals 16 residues. Germline V gene lookup returns CDR1 MNHEY and CDR2 SMNVEV (reference sequence). Trimming stripped 6 bases from V and 7 bases from J, with 22 bases between.

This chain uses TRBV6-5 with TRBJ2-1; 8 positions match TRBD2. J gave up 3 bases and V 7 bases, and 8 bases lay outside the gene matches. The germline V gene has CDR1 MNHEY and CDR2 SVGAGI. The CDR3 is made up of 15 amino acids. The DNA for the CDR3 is TGTGCCAGCAATCTACTAGCGGCGGGCTACAATGAGCAGTTCTTC. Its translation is CASNLLAAGYNEQFF.

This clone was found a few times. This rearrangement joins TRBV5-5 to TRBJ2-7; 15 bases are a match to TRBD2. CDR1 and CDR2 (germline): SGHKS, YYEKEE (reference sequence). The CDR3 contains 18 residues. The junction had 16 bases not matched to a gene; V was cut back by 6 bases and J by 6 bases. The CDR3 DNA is TGTGCCAGCACCCCCCTGGGACTAGCGGGGGGCGGGGGATCCGAGCAGTACTTC. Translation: CASTPLGLAGGGGSEQYF.

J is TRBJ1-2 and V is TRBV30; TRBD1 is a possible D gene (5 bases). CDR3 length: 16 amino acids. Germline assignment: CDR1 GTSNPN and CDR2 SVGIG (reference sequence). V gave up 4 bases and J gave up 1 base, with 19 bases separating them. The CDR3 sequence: CAWTFAPTVHNYGYTF. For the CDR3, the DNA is TGTGCCTGGACCTTCGCCCCGACAGTTCATAACTATGGCTACACCTTC.

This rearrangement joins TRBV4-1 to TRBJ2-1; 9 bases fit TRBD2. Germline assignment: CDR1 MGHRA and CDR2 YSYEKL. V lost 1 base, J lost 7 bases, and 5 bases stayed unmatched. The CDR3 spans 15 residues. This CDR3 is CASSQGSSGENEQFF. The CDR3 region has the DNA TGCGCCAGCAGCCAAGGATCTAGCGGGGAGAATGAGCAGTTCTTC.

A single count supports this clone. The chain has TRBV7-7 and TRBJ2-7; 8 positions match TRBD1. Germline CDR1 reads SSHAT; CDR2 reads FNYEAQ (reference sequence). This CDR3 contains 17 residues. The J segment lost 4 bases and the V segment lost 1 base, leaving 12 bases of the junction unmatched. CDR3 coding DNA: TGTGCCAGCAGCTTAGTCGCAGGGGGCTTTATTTGGTACGAGCAGTACTTC. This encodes CASSLVAGGFIWYEQYF.

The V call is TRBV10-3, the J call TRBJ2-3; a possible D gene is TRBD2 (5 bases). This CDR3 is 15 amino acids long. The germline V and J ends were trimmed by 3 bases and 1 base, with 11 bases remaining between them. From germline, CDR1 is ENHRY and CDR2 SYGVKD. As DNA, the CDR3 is TGTGCCATCAGTGACATGCGGGTTGGCACAGATACGCAGTATTTT. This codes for CAISDMRVGTDTQYF.

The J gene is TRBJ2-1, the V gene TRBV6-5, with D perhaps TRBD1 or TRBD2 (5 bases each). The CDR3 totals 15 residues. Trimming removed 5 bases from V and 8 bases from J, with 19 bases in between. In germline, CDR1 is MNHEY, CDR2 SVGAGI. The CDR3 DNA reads TGTGCCAGCAGTCCTCAGGGTGGGATGCGGGATGAGCAGTTCTTC. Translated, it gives CASSPQGGMRDEQFF.

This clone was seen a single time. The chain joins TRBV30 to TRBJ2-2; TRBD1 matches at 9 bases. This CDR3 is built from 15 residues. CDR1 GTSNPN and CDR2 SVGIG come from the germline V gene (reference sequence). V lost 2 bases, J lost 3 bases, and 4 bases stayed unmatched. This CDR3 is CAWSLRDRDTGELFF. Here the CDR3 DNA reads TGTGCCTGGAGTCTCCGGGACAGGGACACCGGGGAGCTGTTTTTT.

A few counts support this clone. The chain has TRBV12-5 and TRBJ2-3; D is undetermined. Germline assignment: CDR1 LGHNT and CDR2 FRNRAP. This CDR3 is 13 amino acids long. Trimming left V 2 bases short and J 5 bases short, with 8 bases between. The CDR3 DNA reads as TGTGCTAGTGGTTTGCCGACTGAAGATACGCAGTATTTT. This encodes CASGLPTEDTQYF. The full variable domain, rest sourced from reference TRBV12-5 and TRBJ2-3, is DARVTQTPRHKVTEMGQEVTMRCQPILGHNTVFWYRQTMMQGLELLAYFRNRAPLDDSGMPKDRFSAEMPDATLATLKIQPSEPRDSAVYFCASGLPTEDTQYFGPGTRLTVL.

Written as DNA, the CDR3 is TGTGCCTGGAGTGTGGGGGGCTGGGTTCAGGACACAGATACGCAGTATTTT. Its translation: CAWSVGGWVQDTDTQYF. The chain has TRBV30 and TRBJ2-3; either TRBD1 or TRBD2 may supply D (6 bases each). The CDR3 is 17 residues long. V was shortened by 0 bases and J by 2 bases, with 18 bases between the two germline ends. Germline CDR1 and CDR2: GTSNPN and SVGIG (reference sequence). The full variable domain, with the rest looked up from reference TRBV30 and TRBJ2-3, is SQTIHQWPATLVQPVGSPLSLECTVEGTSNPNLYWYRQAAGRGLQLLFYSVGIGQISSEVPQNLSASRPQDRQFILSSKKLLLSDSGFYLCAWSVGGWVQDTDTQYFGPGTRLTVL.